This T cell receptor (beta chain) was captured in a study of blood T cell repertoires in COVID-19. Study summary: The United States, Italy and Spain provided the acute and convalescent COVID-19 samples. Sources were T cells, B-cell-depleted T cells, or PBMCs; the material itself was cDNA or gDNA.

V lost 8 bases to trimming and J lost 0 bases, with 11 bases between them. The CDR3 covers 14 residues. The V gene's germline CDR1 is MNHEY and CDR2 SVGAGI. As processed by the authors: Nucleated cell counts were estimated from reference gene primer amplification. TCRdb's copy holds only in-frame clones and misses some; the assay was immunoSEQ multiplex PCR. V, J and clone size reflect that table, while D and trimming were determined from the DNA. The sample records hundreds of thousands of clones, approximately 88% being singletons. Sequenced: peripheral blood. The J gene is TRBJ1-3, the V gene TRBV6-5, with a weak D call TRBD1 (6 bases). The sequence came from a man in his forties with acute or convalescent COVID-19. The CDR3 bases are TGTGCCAGCGGACAGATTTCCTCTGGAAACACCATATATTTT. This encodes CASGQISSGNTIYF.